What follows describes a single T cell receptor beta chain. Its antigen is unknown. The sample originates from a study of T cell responses to AZD1222 COVID-19 vaccine. The table came from immunoSEQ multiplex PCR; TCRdb's copy has only in-frame clones and leaves some out. The sample lists around 120,000 clones, about nine tenths occurring once. Study-level results: Reports indicate that nearly half of spike-specific TCRs are directed at unmutated variant regions. The donor group comprised mostly white British people and more females; the analysis possibly underestimated clonal diversity. Samples come after the peak T cell response, not at day 14. Baseline seropositivity occurred in only six or seven AZD1222 recipients.

The CDR3 totals 16 residues. J was trimmed by 3 bases and V by 3 bases; bases with no gene match: 6. The germline gives CDR1 KGHSH, CDR2 LQKENI. The source of this sequence is an adult who received the AZD1222 COVID-19 vaccine. Sequenced material: peripheral blood, taken 28 days after the second AZD1222 dose. The V call is TRBV18, the J call TRBJ2-1, with 9 positions matching TRBD1. The CDR3 DNA follows: TGTGCCAGCTCACCTAAGGGACAGGGAGGCTACAATGAGCAGTTCTTC. The encoded protein is CASSPKGQGGYNEQFF.